The clone carrying this TCR beta chain has only a few counts. Antigen: not known. The sample is drawn from a study of early T cells in non-severe SARS-CoV-2 infection. About the study: Sequencing targeted bulk RNA from unsorted whole blood, leaving chains unpaired.

Study-level points and caveats: Sequences matched to VDJdb favored anti-spike CD8 responses, while private and CD4 specificities were missed.

The CDR3 sequence is 15 residues long. Germline lookup yields CDR1 MDHEN and CDR2 SYDVKM. The germline V and J ends were trimmed by 1 base and 2 bases, with 8 bases remaining between them. Tagging with unique molecular identifiers was applied to individual cDNA molecules. Each CDR3 protein is one row after TCRdb ran MiXCR on the 5' RACE reads. The sample shows 80,000 to 95,000 distinct CDR3 sequences, about 15% of them seen only once. Sequences were obtained from whole blood. The source is an adult who was a healthcare worker with PCR-confirmed SARS-CoV-2 infection or an uninfected control (not recorded which). V and J are TRBV28 and TRBJ2-2; D is unresolved. The CDR3 bases are TGTGCCAGCAGTTTATTGCAGATAAACACCGGGGAGCTGTTTTTT. Its translation is CASSLLQINTGELFF.